These 6 T cell receptor beta chains originate from one sample sequenced in a study of PD-L1 blockade in urothelial cancer. Clones were sequenced by immunoSEQ multiplex PCR, and TCRdb holds only the in-frame ones, with some missing. This table holds under 95,000 clones, roughly 84% found once. The sample's time point: pretreatment peripheral blood. Sample: PBMCs, taken around atezolizumab (anti-PD-L1) treatment. All receptors come from a man aged 55 to 69 with urothelial cancer.

The CDR3 nucleotides read TGTGCTAGTGGTTTGGCTATTGGCGAGCAGTACTTC. Its protein product is CASGLAIGEQYF. V usage is TRBV12-5 and J usage is TRBJ2-7, with unresolved D. The V and J ends lost 1 base and 6 bases respectively, with 7 bases between them. The CDR3 covers 12 residues. The V gene's germline CDR1 is LGHNT and CDR2 FRNRAP.

The chain carries TRBV20-1 and TRBJ2-3; D gene ambiguous. This CDR3 has 11 amino acids. CDR1 and CDR2 (germline): DFQATT, SNEGSKA (reference sequence). In DNA form, the CDR3 reads TGCGCCTACGTCCGCACAGATACGCAGTATTTT. It translates to CAYVRTDTQYF.

The chain has TRBV29-1 and TRBJ1-1, with D possibly matching TRBD1 (6 bases). This CDR3 is 14 amino acids long. Deletions cut 7 bases from V and 0 bases from J, with 15 bases between. CDR1 is SQVTM, CDR2 ANQGSEA, per germline. The CDR3: CSARKDRLNTEAFF. The CDR3 DNA reads as TGCAGCGCCCGAAAAGACAGGCTGAACACTGAAGCTTTCTTT.

V is TRBV6-5 and J is TRBJ2-7; 8 nucleotides line up with TRBD1. The germline CDR1 and CDR2 sequences are MNHEY and SVGAGI. CDR3 size: 14 residues. V trimming: 2 bases; J trimming: 9 bases; junction bases outside the gene matches: 9. The CDR3 DNA is TGTGCCAGCAGTTACGACAGGGGCCTACGAGGGCAGTACTTC. Translated: CASSYDRGLRGQYF.

The chain is built from TRBV28 and TRBJ2-4; a possible D gene is TRBD2 (6 bases). V lost 3 bases to trimming and J lost 0 bases, with 9 bases between them. The CDR3 covers 15 residues. Germline CDR1 and CDR2: MDHEN and SYDVKM. CDR3 in DNA: TGTGCCAGCAGTTTTGAGGGACTAGCCAAAAACATTCAGTACTTC. It yields the protein CASSFEGLAKNIQYF.

The sample holds a few counts of this clone. At the DNA level, this CDR3 is encoded by other sequences in the same sample as well. V is TRBV10-1 and J is TRBJ2-7, with a weak D call TRBD1 (6 bases). Trimming took 4 bases from V and 2 from J, leaving 9 bases between them. In germline, CDR1 is WNHNN, CDR2 SYGVQD (reference sequence). The CDR3 loop spans 13 amino acids. CDR3 amino acids: CASSGDRPYEQYF. In DNA form, the CDR3 reads TGCGCCAGCAGTGGTGACAGGCCCTACGAGCAGTACTTC.